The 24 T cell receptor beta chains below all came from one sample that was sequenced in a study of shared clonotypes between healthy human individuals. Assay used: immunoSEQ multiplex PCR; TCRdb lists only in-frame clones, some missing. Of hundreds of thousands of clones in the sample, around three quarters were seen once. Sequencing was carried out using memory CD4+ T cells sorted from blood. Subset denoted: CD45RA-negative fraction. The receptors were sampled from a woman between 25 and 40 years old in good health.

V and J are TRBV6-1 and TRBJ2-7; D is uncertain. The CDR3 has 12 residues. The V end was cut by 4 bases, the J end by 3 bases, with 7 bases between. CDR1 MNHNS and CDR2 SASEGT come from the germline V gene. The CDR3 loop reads CASSGPDYEQYF. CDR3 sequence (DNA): TGTGCCAGCAGTGGACCAGACTACGAGCAGTACTTC.

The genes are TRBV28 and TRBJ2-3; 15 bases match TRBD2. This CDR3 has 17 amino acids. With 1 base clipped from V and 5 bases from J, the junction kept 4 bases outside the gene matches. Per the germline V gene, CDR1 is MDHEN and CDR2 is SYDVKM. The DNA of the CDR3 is TGTGCCAGCAGTTTATTGGGACTAGCGGGAGGTGGAGATACGCAGTATTTT. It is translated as CASSLLGLAGGGDTQYF.

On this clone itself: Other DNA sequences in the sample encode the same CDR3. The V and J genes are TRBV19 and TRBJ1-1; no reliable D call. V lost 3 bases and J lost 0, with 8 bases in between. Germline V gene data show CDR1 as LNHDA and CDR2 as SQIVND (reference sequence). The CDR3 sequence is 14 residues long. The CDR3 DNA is TGTGCCAGTAGTATGCCGAGACTGAACACTGAAGCTTTCTTT. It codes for CASSMPRLNTEAFF.

The CDR3 nucleotides are TGCGCCAGCAGCCGATACCTGACAGGGGACCTCGTGAGGCGGGGATCCTACGAGCAGTACTTC. This codes for CASSRYLTGDLVRRGSYEQYF. The V call is TRBV4-1, the J call TRBJ2-7, with 8 nucleotides matching TRBD1. V dropped 4 bases and J dropped 1; count of bases not matched to a gene: 24. The CDR3 totals 21 residues. The germline V gene has CDR1 MGHRA and CDR2 YSYEKL.

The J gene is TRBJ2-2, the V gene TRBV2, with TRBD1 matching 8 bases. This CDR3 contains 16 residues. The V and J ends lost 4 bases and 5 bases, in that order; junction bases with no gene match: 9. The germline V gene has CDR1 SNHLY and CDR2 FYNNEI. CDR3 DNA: TGTGCCAGCAGTGTAAGAGGACAGGGATCGACCGGGGAGCTGTTTTTT. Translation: CASSVRGQGSTGELFF.

The CDR3 loop is CATSGNTGELFF. CDR3 bases: TGTGCCACCAGCGGCAACACCGGGGAGCTGTTTTTT. The rearrangement links TRBV15 to TRBJ2-2; D is uncertain. V was cut by 5 bases and J by 2 bases, with 3 bases left in between. This CDR3 has 12 residues. Germline V gene lookup returns CDR1 LNHNV and CDR2 YYDKDF (reference sequence).

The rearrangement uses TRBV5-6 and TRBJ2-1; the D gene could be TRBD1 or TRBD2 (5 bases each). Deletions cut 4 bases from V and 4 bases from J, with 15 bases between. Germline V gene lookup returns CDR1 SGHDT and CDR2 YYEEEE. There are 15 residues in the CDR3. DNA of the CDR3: TGTGCCAGCAGCCGGGGCCCGGAGTGGTACAATGAGCAGTTCTTC. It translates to CASSRGPEWYNEQFF.

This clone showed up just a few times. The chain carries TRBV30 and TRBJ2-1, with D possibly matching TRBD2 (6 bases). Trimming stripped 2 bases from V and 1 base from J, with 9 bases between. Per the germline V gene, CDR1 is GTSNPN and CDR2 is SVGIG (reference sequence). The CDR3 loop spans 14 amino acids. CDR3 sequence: CAWSRGGSYNEQFF. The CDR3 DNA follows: TGTGCCTGGAGTCGCGGAGGGTCCTACAATGAGCAGTTCTTC.

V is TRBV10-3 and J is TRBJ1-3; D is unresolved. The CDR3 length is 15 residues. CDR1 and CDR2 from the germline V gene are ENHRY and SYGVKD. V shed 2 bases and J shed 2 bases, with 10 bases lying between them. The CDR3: CAISEPAGTGNTIYF. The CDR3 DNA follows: TGTGCCATCAGTGAGCCGGCGGGAACTGGAAACACCATATATTTT.

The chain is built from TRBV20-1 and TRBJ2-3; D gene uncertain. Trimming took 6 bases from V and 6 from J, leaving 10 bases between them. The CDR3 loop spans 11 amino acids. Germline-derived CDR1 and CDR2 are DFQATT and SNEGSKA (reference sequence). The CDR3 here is CSAPRPDTQYF. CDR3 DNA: TGCAGTGCACCGCGCCCGGATACGCAGTATTTT.

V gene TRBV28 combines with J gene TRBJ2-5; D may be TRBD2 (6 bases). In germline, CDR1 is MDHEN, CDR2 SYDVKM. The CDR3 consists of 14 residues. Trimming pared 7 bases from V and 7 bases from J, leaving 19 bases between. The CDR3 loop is CASISGTLGGTQYF. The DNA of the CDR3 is TGTGCCAGCATTTCGGGGACGCTCGGGGGGACCCAGTACTTC.

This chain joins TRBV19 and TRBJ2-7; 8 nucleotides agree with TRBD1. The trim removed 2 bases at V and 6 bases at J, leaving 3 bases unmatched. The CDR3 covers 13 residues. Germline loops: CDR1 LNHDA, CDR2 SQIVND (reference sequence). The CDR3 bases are TGTGCCAGTAGTATACCTCAGGGGGCCGAGCAGTACTTC. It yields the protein CASSIPQGAEQYF.

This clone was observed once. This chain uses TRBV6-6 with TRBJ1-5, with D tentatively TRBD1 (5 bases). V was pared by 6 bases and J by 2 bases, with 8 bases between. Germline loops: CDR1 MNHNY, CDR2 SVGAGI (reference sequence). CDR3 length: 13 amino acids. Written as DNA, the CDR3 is TGTGCCAGCAGCGGGGGTGGCAATCAGCCCCAGCATTTT. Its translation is CASSGGGNQPQHF.

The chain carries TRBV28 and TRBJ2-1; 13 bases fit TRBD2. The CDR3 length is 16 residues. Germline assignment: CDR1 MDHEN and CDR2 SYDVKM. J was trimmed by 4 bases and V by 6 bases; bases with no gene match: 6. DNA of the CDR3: TGTGCCAGCAGAGAACTAGCGGGAGGGCTTTACAATGAGCAGTTCTTC. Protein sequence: CASRELAGGLYNEQFF.

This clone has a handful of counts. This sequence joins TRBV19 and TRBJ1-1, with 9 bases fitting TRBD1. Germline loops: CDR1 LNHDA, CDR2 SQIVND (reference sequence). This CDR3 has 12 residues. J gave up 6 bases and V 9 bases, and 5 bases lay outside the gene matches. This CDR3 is CASRDRVSEAFF. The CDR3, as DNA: TGTGCCAGCAGGGACAGGGTGTCTGAAGCTTTCTTT.

The CDR3 DNA sequence: TGTGCCTGGAGTGTTCTTCCAGGAAAACTGTTTTTT. Protein: CAWSVLPGKLFF. V usage is TRBV30 and J usage is TRBJ1-4; D unclear. Germline CDR1 and CDR2: GTSNPN and SVGIG (reference sequence). Trimming took 0 bases from V and 10 from J, leaving 9 bases between them. The CDR3 loop spans 12 amino acids.

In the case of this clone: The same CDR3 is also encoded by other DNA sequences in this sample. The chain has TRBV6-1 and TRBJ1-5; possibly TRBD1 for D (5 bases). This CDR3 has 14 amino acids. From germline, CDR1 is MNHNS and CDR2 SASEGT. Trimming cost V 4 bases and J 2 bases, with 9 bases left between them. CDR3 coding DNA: TGTGCCAGCAGTGGGCAGGGAGGCAATCAGCCCCAGCATTTT. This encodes CASSGQGGNQPQHF.

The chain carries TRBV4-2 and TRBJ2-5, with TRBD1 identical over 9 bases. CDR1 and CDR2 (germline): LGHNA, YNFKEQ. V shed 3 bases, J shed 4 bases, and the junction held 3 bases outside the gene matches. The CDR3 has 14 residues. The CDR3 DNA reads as TGTGCCAGCAGCCACGCGGGACAGGGAGAGACCCAGTACTTC. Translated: CASSHAGQGETQYF.

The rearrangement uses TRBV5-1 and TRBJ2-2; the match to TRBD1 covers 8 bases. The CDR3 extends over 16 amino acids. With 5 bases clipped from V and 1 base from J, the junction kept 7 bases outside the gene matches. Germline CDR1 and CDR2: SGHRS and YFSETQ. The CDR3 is CASRSRGPGNTGELFF. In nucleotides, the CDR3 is TGCGCCAGCAGGAGCAGGGGGCCAGGGAACACCGGGGAGCTGTTTTTT.

The CDR3 DNA is TGTGCCAGCAGCTTAGGGTCTGACTATGGCTACACCTTC. Translated: CASSLGSDYGYTF. The V call is TRBV7-2, the J call TRBJ1-2, with D hard to call. CDR1 SGHTA and CDR2 FQGNSA come from the germline V gene. The V end lost 1 base, the J end lost 3 bases, and 6 bases lay between the germline ends. CDR3 length equals 13 residues.

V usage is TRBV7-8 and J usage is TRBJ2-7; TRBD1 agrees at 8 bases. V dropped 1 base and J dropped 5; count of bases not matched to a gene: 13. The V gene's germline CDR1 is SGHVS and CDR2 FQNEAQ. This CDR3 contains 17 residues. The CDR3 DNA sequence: TGTGCCAGCAGCTTAGAGGGGGCCGTAGGACAGGGAAACGAGCAGTACTTC. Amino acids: CASSLEGAVGQGNEQYF. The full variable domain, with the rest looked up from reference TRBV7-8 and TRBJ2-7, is GAGVSQSPRYKVAKRGQDVALRCDPISGHVSLFWYQQALGQGPEFLTYFQNEAQLDKSGLPSDRFFAERPEGSVSTLKIQRTQQEDSAVYLCASSLEGAVGQGNEQYFGPGTRLTVT.

CDR3 region: CSGHQNTGELFF. CDR3 coding DNA: TGCAGTGGACATCAGAACACCGGGGAGCTGTTTTTT. The V gene is TRBV29-1, the J gene TRBJ2-2; D possibly corresponds to TRBD1 (5 bases). This CDR3 has 12 residues. Germline V CDR1 and CDR2: SQVTM, ANQGSEA.

CDR3 sequence reads: CATSRDLPGKAYGYTF. CDR3 bases: TGTGCCACCAGCAGAGATCTGCCGGGAAAGGCCTATGGCTACACCTTC. This chain connects TRBV15 to TRBJ1-2; no reliable D call. V was cut by 0 bases and J by 4 bases, with 15 bases left in between. CDR1 is LNHNV and CDR2 is YYDKDF in the germline V gene (reference sequence). CDR3 length: 16 amino acids.

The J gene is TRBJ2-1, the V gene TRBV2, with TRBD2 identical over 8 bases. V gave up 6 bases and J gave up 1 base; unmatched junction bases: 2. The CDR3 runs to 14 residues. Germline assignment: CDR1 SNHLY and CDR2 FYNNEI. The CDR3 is CASRPSGSYNEQFF. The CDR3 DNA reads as TGTGCCAGCAGACCTAGCGGGTCCTACAATGAGCAGTTCTTC. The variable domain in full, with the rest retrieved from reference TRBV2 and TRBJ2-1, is EPEVTQTPSHQVTQMGQEVILRCVPISNHLYFYWYRQILGQKVEFLVSFYNNEISEKSEIFDDQFSVERPDGSNFTLKIRSTKLEDSAMYFCASRPSGSYNEQFFGPGTRLTVL.